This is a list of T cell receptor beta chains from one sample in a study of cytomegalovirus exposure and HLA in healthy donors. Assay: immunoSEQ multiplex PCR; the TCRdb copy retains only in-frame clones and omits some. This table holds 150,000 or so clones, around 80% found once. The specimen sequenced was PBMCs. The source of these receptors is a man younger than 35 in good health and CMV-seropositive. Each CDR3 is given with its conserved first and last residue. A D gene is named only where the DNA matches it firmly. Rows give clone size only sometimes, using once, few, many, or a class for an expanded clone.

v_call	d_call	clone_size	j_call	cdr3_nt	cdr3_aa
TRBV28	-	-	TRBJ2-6	TGTGCCAGCAGTTTAAGGAGGCCTAGCTCTGGGGCCAACGTCCTGACTTTC	CASSLRRPSSGANVLTF
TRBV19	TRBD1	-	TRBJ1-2	TGTGCCAGTAGTATCGGGCAGGGGGGTAACTATGGCTACACCTTC	CASSIGQGGNYGYTF
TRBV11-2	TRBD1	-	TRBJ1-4	TGTGCCAGCAGCTCCCCCGGGACAGGAAGAGAAAAACTGTTTTTT	CASSSPGTGREKLFF
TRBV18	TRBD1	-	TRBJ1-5	TGTGCCAGCTCACGACTACAGGGGACGGATAGCAATCAGCCCCAGCATTTT	CASSRLQGTDSNQPQHF
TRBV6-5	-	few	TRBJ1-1	TGTGCCAGCAGTTACTCGATCCGGACTAACACTGAAGCTTTCTTT	CASSYSIRTNTEAFF
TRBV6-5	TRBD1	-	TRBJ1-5	TGTGCCAGCAGTTACCGACAGGGCTATCAGCCCCAGCATTTT	CASSYRQGYQPQHF
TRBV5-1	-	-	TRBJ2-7	TGCGCCAGCAGCCCCGGTCGGGGAGCCGAGCAGTACTTC	CASSPGRGAEQYF
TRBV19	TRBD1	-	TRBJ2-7	TGTGCCAGTAGTATGGGACAGGGGTTATACGAGCAGTACTTC	CASSMGQGLYEQYF
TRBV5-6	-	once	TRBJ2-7	TGTGCCAGCAGCTTGGTTCAGGGGGGTGAGTACTTC	CASSLVQGGEYF
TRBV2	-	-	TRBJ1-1	TGTGCCAGCAGTTCCATAACCTATCAGGGGACTGAAGCTTTCTTT	CASSSITYQGTEAFF
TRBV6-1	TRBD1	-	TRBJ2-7	TGTGCCAGCACCATAAGTAGGGACAGGGGGTTCGGGCAGTACTTC	CASTISRDRGFGQYF
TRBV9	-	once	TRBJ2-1	TGTGCCAGCAGCGTAGGATGGGCTAGCGCTTCCTACAATGAGCAGTTCTTC	CASSVGWASASYNEQFF
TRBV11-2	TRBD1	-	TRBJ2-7	TGTGCCAGCAGATCCTCAGGGGGCGCCTACGAGCAGTACTTC	CASRSSGGAYEQYF
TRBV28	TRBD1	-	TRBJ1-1	TGTGCCAGCAGTGGACCCCGGGACAGGGGGGAGACTGAAGCTTTCTTT	CASSGPRDRGETEAFF
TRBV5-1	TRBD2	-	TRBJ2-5	TGCGCCAGCCGTGGACTAGCGACGACCCAAGAGACCCAGTACTTC	CASRGLATTQETQYF
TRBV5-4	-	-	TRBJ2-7	TGTGCCAGCAGCTCAGGAGGGACGGGTCTTTCCGAGCAGTACTTC	CASSSGGTGLSEQYF
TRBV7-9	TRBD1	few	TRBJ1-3	TGTGCCAGCAGCTTTTCTACAGGGGCTTTCTCTGGAAACACCATATATTTT	CASSFSTGAFSGNTIYF
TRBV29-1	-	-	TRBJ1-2	TGCAGCGTTGATATGGCGGAACTTGCTAACTATGGCTACACCTTC	CSVDMAELANYGYTF
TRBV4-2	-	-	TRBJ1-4	TGTGCCAGCAGCCAAGATCCTAAAACACGGGGACTTAATGAAAAACTGTTTTTT	CASSQDPKTRGLNEKLFF
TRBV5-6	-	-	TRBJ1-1	TGTGCCAGCAGCTTTCAGGGGTTCCGGAACACTGAAGCTTTCTTT	CASSFQGFRNTEAFF
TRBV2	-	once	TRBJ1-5	TGTGCCAGCAGTGACACCCAAACAGCTCAGCCCCAGCATTTT	CASSDTQTAQPQHF
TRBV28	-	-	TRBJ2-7	TGTGCCAGCAGTTTAACCGTAGAGGAGCAGTACTTC	CASSLTVEEQYF
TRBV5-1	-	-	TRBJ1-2	TGCGCCAGCAGGCAAGTCGGAGGGTCTAACTATGGCTACACCTTC	CASRQVGGSNYGYTF
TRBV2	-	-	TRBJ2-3	TGTGCCAGCAGTGCCACTGGGGGGAGGACCACAGATACGCAGTATTTT	CASSATGGRTTDTQYF
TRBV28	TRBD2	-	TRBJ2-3	TGTGCCAGCAGCCCTCTCCAGCGGTCAGCGGGGCAAGATACGCAGTATTTT	CASSPLQRSAGQDTQYF
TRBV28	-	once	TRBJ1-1	TGTGCCAGCAGTTTATGGAACATGAACACTGAAGCTTTCTTT	CASSLWNMNTEAFF
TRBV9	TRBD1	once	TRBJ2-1	TGTGCCAGCACAAGACTACCGGGACAGGGAGTGAATGAGCAGTTCTTC	CASTRLPGQGVNEQFF
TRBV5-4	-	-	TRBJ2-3	TGTGCCAGCAGCTTGACCGGGGTAGTCACAGATACGCAGTATTTT	CASSLTGVVTDTQYF
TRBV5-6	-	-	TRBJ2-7	TGTGCCAGCAGCTTCTTCGGACAGACATACGAGCAGTACTTC	CASSFFGQTYEQYF
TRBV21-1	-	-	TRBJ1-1	TGTGCCAGCAGCAACGGAGAGGGCCGAACTGAAGCTTTCTTT	CASSNGEGRTEAFF
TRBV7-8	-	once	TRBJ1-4	TGTGCCAGCAGCGGTGAGAGACAGGCGTCTAATGAAAAACTGTTTTTT	CASSGERQASNEKLFF
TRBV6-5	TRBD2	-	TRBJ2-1	TGTGCCAGCAGTTATCTGGCGGGAGGGCCGTTCAATGAGCAGTTCTTC	CASSYLAGGPFNEQFF
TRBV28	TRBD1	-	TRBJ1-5	TGTGCCAGCAGTCTCCAGGGGGCGACGCAGCCCCAGCATTTT	CASSLQGATQPQHF
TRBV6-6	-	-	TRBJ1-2	TGTGCCAGCATCGAACGCCCCCTGACGGAGGATGGCTACACCTTC	CASIERPLTEDGYTF
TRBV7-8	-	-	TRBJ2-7	TGTGCCAGCAGCACTACCTACGAGCAGTACTTC	CASSTTYEQYF
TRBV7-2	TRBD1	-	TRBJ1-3	TGTGCCAGCAGCTTACAGGGGGGAACTGGAAACACCATATATTTT	CASSLQGGTGNTIYF
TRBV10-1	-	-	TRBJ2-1	TGCGCCAGCAGCAAGTACGGGGCCTACAATGAGCAGTTCTTC	CASSKYGAYNEQFF
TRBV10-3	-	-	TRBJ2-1	TGTGCCATCAGTGAAGGGAAGCGGAACTCCTACAATGAGCAGTTCTTC	CAISEGKRNSYNEQFF
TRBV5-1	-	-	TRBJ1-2	TGCGCCAGCAGCCCACAGGGAAAGGGTAACGGCTACACCTTC	CASSPQGKGNGYTF
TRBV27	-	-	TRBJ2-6	TGTGCCAGCAGTCTCACGGCTCGAGGCTCTGGGGCCAACGTCCTGACTTTC	CASSLTARGSGANVLTF
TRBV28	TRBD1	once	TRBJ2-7	TGTGCCAGCAGCTCACCGGGACAGGGTTATGTCGAGCAGTACTTC	CASSSPGQGYVEQYF
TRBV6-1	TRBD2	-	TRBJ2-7	TGTGCCAGCAGTGGGCTAGCGGGAGGTCAACGGGGGGAGCAGTACTTC	CASSGLAGGQRGEQYF
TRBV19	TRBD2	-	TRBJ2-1	TGTGCCAGTAGTTCCCGACTAGCTTCCTACAATGAGCAGTTCTTC	CASSSRLASYNEQFF
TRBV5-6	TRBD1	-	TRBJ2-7	TGTGCCAGCAGCGGGGGACAGGGTTACGAGCAGTACTTC	CASSGGQGYEQYF
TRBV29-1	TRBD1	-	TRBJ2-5	TGCAGCGTTGAGACAGGGAGAGAGACCCAGTACTTC	CSVETGRETQYF
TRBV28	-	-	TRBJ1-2	TGTGCCAGCGTCGACAGTAACTATGGCTACACCTTC	CASVDSNYGYTF
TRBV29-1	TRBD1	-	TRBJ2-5	TGCAGCGTTGTAGGGGGCTACGAGGAGGAGACCCAGTACTTC	CSVVGGYEEETQYF
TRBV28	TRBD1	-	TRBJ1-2	TGTGCCAGCAGTTCACAAATTTGGACAGGGGGCGAGAATGGCTACCCCTTC	CASSSQIWTGGENGYPF
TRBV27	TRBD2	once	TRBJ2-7	TGTGCCAGCAGTTGGGCTAGCGGACCCTACGAGCAGTACTTC	CASSWASGPYEQYF
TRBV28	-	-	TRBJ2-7	TGTGCCAGCAGTTTTGGACTGTTGGGAAGCTCCTACGAGCAGTACTTC	CASSFGLLGSSYEQYF
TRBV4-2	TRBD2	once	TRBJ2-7	TGTGCCAGCAGCCAAGGAGGCCTAGCGGACTACGAGCAGTACTTC	CASSQGGLADYEQYF
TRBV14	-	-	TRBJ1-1	TGTGCCAGCAGCCAAGTTTTACAGAGCTTCACTGAAGCTTTCTTT	CASSQVLQSFTEAFF
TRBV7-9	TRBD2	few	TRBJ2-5	TGTGCCAGCAGCCTGAGGACTAGCGCGAATCAAGAGACCCAGTACTTC	CASSLRTSANQETQYF
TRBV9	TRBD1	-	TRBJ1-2	TGTGCCAGCAGCCTATTGACAGGGCGTTATGGCTACACCTTC	CASSLLTGRYGYTF